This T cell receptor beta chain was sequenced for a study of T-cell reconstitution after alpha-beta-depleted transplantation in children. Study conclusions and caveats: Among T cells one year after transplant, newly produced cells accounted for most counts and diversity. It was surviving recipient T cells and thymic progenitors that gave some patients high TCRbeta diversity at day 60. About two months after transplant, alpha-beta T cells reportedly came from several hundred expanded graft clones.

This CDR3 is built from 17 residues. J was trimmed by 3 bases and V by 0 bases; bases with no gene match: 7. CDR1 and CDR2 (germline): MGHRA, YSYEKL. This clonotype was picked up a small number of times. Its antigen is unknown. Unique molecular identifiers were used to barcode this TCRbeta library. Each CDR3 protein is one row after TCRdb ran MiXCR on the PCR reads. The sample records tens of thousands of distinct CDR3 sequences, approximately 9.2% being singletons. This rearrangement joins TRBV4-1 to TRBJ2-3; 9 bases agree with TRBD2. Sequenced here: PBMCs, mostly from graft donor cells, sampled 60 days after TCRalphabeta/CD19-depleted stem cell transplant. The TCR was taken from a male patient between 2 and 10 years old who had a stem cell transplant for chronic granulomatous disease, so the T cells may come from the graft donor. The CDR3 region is CASSQERGGSVTDTQYF. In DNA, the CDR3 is TGCGCCAGCAGCCAAGAGCGGGGGGGGAGCGTAACAGATACGCAGTATTTT.